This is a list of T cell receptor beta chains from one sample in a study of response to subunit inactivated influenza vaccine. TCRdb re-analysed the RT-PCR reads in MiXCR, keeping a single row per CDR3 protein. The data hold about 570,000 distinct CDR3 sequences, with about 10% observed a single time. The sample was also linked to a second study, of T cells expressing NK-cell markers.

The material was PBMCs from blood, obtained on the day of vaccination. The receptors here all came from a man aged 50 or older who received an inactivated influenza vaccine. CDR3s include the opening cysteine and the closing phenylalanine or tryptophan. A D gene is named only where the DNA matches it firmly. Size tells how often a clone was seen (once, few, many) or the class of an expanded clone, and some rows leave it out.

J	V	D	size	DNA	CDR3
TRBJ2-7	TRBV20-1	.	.	TGCAGTGCTAGAGATGGGCAGGGAGGCTACGAGCAGTACTTC	CSARDGQGGYEQYF
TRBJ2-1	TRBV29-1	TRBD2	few	TGCAGCGTTGAAGACAACGCGATTAGCGGGAGGGAGCAGTTCTTC	CSVEDNAISGREQFF
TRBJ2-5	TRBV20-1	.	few	TGCAGTGCTAGAGATCGCCCCCCTGAGAGGGGGTACCAAGAGACCCAGTACTTC	CSARDRPPERGYQETQYF
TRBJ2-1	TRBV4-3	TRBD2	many	TGCGCCAGCAGCCAAACTAGCGGGGGGGCAGGTGAGCAGTTCTTC	CASSQTSGGAGEQFF
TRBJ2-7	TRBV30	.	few	TGTGCCTGGAGTGGGGGGCGGAACGAGCAGTACTTC	CAWSGGRNEQYF
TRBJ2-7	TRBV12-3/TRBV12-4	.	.	TGTGCCAGCAGCCCGACGACTAGCTCCTACGAGCAGTACTTC	CASSPTTSSYEQYF
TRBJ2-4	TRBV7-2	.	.	TGTGCCAGCAGCTTAGAGGCAGCGCTAGCCAAAAACATTCAGTACTTC	CASSLEAALAKNIQYF
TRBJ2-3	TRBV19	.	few	TGTGCCAGTAGTATAGCGCCGGGCTCTAGCACAGATACGCAGTATTTT	CASSIAPGSSTDTQYF
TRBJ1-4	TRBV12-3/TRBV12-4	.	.	TGTGCCAGCAGTCCGGGGGACCCCCTCGGGAAACTGTTTTTT	CASSPGDPLGKLFF
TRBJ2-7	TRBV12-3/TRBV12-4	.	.	TGTGCCAGCAGTTTAAACGCCCCTTTCTACGAGCAGTACTTC	CASSLNAPFYEQYF
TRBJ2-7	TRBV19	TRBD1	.	TGTGCCAGTAGTTTCCTGGGACAGTACGAGCAGTACTTC	CASSFLGQYEQYF
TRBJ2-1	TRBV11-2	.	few	TGTGCCAGCAGCCTAAAGCGGAAGAGCTCCTACAATGAGCAGTTCTTC	CASSLKRKSSYNEQFF
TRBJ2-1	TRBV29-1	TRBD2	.	TGCAGCGTCAACGTCCTAGCGGGAGGGCCTTTCTTC	CSVNVLAGGPFF
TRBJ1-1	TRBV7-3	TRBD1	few	TGTGCCAGCAGCCCCTATGCCCGTGGGACAGGGACCCCTGCGAACACTGAAGCTTTCTTT	CASSPYARGTGTPANTEAFF
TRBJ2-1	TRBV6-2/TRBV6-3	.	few	TGTGCCAGCAGGGGGAGTGAGCAGTTCTTC	CASRGSEQFF
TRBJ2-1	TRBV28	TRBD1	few	TGTGCCAGCAGTTTATGGACAGGGTATGAGCAGTTCTTC	CASSLWTGYEQFF
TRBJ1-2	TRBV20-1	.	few	TGCAGTGCTAGAGACGCGGTCGGGGGACTAGGCTACACCTTC	CSARDAVGGLGYTF
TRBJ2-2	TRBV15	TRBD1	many	TGTGCCACCAGCAAGGACAGGAGCCTGGCTAACACCGGGGAGCTGTTTTTT	CATSKDRSLANTGELFF
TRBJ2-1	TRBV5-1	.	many	TGCGCCAGCAGCAAGACGACGGGGATGTCCTACAATGAGCAGTTCTTC	CASSKTTGMSYNEQFF
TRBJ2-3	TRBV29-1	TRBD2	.	TGCAGCGTTGCCGGGACTAGCGGGGGTTTTACAGATACGCAGTATTTT	CSVAGTSGGFTDTQYF
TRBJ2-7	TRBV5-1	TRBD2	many	TGCGCCAGCAGCTTGGGGACTAGCGGTTACGAGCAGTACTTC	CASSLGTSGYEQYF
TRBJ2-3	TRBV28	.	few	TGTGCCAGCAGTTTTCGGGGGATAGGGCTGGATACGCAGTATTTT	CASSFRGIGLDTQYF
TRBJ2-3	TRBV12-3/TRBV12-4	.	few	TGTGCCAGCAGTCCCCCGGGACGGCGAGATACGCAGTATTTT	CASSPPGRRDTQYF
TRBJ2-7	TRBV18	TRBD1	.	TGTGCCAGCTCACCCCTGGACAGGCCCTACGAGCAGTACTTC	CASSPLDRPYEQYF
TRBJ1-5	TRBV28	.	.	TGTGCCAGCAGTTTCCCCGGCAATCAGCCCCAGCATTTT	CASSFPGNQPQHF
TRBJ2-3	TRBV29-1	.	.	TGCAGCGAAGGTTCAGATACGCAGTATTTT	CSEGSDTQYF
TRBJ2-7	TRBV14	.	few	TGTGCCAGCAGCCAACAGGGCGGGGAGCAGTACTTC	CASSQQGGEQYF
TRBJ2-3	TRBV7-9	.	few	TGTGCCAGCAGCTCCCAGGGAAAGGGGCACACAGATACGCAGTATTTT	CASSSQGKGHTDTQYF
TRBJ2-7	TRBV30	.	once	TGTGCCTGGAGTGTTCCCAACTCCTACGAGCAGTACTTC	CAWSVPNSYEQYF
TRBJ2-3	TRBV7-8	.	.	TGTGCCAGCAGCTTAACCCGTCATAGGGGATCAGGTACGCAGTATTTT	CASSLTRHRGSGTQYF
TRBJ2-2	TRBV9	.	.	TGTGCCAGCAGCGTGGGCACCCATTCAGTTAGGGAGCTGTTTTTT	CASSVGTHSVRELFF
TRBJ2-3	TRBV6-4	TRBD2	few	TGTGCCAGCACTAACCAGGGGTCCACTAGCGGGAGAAAATCAGATACGCAGTATTTT	CASTNQGSTSGRKSDTQYF
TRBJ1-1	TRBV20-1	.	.	TGCAGTGCTAGAGATCCCCGGACAGAACTCACTGAAGCTTTCTTT	CSARDPRTELTEAFF
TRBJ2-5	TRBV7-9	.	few	TGTGCCAGCAGCTTAAAGGAGCGGGAGACCCAGTACTTC	CASSLKERETQYF
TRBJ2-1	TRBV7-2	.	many	TGTGCCAGCAGCTTAAGAAGAGCGCCCCGGGAGTATCATGAGCAGTTCTTC	CASSLRRAPREYHEQFF
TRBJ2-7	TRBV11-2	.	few	TGTGCCAGCAGCCTAGAGGGGGGGCCTCTGAACGAGCAGTACTTC	CASSLEGGPLNEQYF
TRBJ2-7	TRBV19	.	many	TGTGCCAGTAGCCAGACACCGAGCTACGAGCAGTACTTC	CASSQTPSYEQYF
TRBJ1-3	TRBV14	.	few	TGTGCCAGCAGCCGAGGACAGCTCTACTCTGGAAACACCATATATTTT	CASSRGQLYSGNTIYF
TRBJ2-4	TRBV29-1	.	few	TGCAGCGCTAGGGAAGGGCCAAACATTCAGTACTTC	CSAREGPNIQYF
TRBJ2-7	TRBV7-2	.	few	TGTGCCAGCAGCTTAATGACGGCAGCCCTTTGGTACGAGCAGTACTTC	CASSLMTAALWYEQYF
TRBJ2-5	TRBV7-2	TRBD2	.	TGTGCCAGCAGCTTATCGGTCGGCGGGGGAGAGACCCAGTACTTC	CASSLSVGGGETQYF
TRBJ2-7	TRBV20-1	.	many	TGCAGTGCTAGAGGACCCGGAATATCCCTTTTCTACGAGCAGTACTTC	CSARGPGISLFYEQYF
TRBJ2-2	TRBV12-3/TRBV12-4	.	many	TGTGCCAGCAGTTTAGGGGAAAGGCGAACCGGGGAGCTGTTTTTT	CASSLGERRTGELFF
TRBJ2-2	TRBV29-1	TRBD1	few	TGCAGCGTTGGGTCGACAGGGGGCAACACCGGGGAGCTGTTTTTT	CSVGSTGGNTGELFF
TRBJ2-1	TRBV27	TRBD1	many	TGTGCCAGCAGTTCCCTAGGACAGGGTGGGTTCAATGAGCAGTTCTTC	CASSSLGQGGFNEQFF
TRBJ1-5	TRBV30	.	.	TGTGCCTGGAGTGTAAAAGGGGGGGGTCAGCCCCAGCATTTT	CAWSVKGGGQPQHF
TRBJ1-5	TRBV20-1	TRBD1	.	TGCAGTGCGGTTGCAGGGGGCGGCAATCAGCCCCAGCATTTT	CSAVAGGGNQPQHF
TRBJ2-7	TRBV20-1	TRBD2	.	TGCAGTGCGACCCCGGGACTAGGGATGTCGGAGCAGTACTTC	CSATPGLGMSEQYF
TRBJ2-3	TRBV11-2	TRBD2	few	TGTGCCAGCAGCAACGGACTAGCGGGAGGGCCGAGCACAGATACGCAGTATTTT	CASSNGLAGGPSTDTQYF
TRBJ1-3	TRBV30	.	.	TGTGCCTGGAGAGAGCAGTTGGCTGGAAACACCATATATTTT	CAWREQLAGNTIYF
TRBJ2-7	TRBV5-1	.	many	TGCGCCAGCAGCTTGAAGGGATCACAGTACTTC	CASSLKGSQYF
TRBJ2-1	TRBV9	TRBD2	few	TGTGCCAGCAGCTCCAGACTAGCGGTCCACAATGAGCAGTTCTTC	CASSSRLAVHNEQFF
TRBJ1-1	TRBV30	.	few	TGTGCCTGGAAGAGGGGGGACACTGAAGCTTTCTTT	CAWKRGDTEAFF
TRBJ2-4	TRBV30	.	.	TGTGCCTGGAGTGTAAAAGGGGTCCGGGTAGCCAAAAACATTCAGTACTTC	CAWSVKGVRVAKNIQYF